This paragraph reports one T cell receptor (beta chain). Antigen unknown. Produced via immunoSEQ multiplex PCR; TCRdb's table is partial and in-frame only. Of approximately 76,000 clones in the sample, 84% were seen once. The sample originates from a study of graft-versus-host responses after intestinal transplantation. Study summary: Recipients were given multivisceral, liver-intestinal, or isolated intestinal transplants. The whole recipient group had anti-thymocyte globulin induction followed by tacrolimus and steroids for roughly three years. Notes on the study in general: Analysis identified GvH clones in recipient marrow, with some appearing first in ileum or blood. Clonal ratios of graft-versus-host to host-versus-graft in allografts were high for patients exhibiting graft-donor T cell macrochimerism.

This CDR3 spans 18 amino acids. Trimming removed 0 bases at V and 0 bases at J, with 15 bases between. Germline CDR1 is MGHRA and CDR2 is YSYEKL. Sequenced here: unstimulated CD4+ T cells sorted from spleen or lymph node cells, sampled before transplant. The clonotype comes from a human donor who was the organ donor for an intestinal transplant. The chain combines TRBV4-1 with TRBJ2-1; D unresolved. Here the CDR3 reads CASSQDSGAPSSYNEQFF. In DNA form, the CDR3 reads TGCGCCAGCAGCCAAGATTCGGGTGCACCGAGCTCCTACAATGAGCAGTTCTTC.